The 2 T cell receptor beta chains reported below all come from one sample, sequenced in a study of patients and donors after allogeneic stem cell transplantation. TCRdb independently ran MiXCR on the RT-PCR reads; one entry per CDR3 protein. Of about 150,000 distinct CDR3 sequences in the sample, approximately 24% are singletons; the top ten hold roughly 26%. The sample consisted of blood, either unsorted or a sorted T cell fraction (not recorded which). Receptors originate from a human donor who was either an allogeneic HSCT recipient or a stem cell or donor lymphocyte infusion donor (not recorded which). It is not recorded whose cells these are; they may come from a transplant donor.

CDR3 amino acids: CASSQDRGGGELFF. The CDR3 bases are TGTGCCAGCAGCCAAGACAGGGGAGGCGGGGAGCTGTTTTTT. The gene calls are TRBV4-2 and TRBJ2-2, with D perhaps given as TRBD1 or TRBD2 (6 bases each). The V gene's germline CDR1 is LGHNA and CDR2 YNFKEQ. The CDR3 covers 14 residues. V was shortened by 0 bases and J by 7 bases, with 9 bases between the two germline ends.

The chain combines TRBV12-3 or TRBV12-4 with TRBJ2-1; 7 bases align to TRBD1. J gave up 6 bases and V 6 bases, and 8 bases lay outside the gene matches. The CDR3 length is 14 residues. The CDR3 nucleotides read TGTGCCAGCAGCCCAGGGGGAAGGAGCAATGAGCAGTTCTTC. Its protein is CASSPGGRSNEQFF.